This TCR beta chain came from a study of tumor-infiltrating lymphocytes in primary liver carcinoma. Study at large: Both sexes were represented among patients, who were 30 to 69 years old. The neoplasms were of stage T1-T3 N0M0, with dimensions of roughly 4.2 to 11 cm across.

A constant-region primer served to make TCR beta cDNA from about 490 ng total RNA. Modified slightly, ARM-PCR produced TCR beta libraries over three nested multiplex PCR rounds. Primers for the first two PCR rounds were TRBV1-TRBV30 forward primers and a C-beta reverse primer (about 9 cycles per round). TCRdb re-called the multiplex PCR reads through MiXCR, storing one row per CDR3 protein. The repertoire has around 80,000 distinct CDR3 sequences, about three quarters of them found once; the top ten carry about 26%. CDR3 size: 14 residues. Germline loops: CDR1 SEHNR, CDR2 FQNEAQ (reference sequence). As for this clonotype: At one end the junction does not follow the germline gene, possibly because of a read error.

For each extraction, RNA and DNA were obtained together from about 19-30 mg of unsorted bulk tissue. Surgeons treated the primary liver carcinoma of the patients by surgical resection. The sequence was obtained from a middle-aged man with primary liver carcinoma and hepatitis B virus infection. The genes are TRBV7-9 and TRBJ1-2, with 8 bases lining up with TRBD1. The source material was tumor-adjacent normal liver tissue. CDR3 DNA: TGTGCCACCAGCTTAGTAGGACAGGGCTATGGCTACACCTTC. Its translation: CATSLVGQGYGYTF.